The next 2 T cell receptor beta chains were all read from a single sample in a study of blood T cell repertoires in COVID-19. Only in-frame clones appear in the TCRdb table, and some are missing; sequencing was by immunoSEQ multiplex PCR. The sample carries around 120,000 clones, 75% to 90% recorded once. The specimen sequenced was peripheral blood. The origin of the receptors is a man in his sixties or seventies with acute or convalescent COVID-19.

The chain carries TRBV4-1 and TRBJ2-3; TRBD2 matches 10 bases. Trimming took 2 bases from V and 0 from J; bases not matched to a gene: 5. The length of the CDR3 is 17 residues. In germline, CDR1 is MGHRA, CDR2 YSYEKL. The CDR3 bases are TGCGCCAGCAGCCAATTAGCGGGGGGATCTAGCACAGATACGCAGTATTTT. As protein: CASSQLAGGSSTDTQYF.

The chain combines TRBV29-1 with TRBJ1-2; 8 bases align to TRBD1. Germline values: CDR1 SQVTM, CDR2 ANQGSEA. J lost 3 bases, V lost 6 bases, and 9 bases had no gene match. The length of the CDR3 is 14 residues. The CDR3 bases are TGCAGCGTGTATCCGGACAGGGACGACTATGGCTACACCTTC. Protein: CSVYPDRDDYGYTF.